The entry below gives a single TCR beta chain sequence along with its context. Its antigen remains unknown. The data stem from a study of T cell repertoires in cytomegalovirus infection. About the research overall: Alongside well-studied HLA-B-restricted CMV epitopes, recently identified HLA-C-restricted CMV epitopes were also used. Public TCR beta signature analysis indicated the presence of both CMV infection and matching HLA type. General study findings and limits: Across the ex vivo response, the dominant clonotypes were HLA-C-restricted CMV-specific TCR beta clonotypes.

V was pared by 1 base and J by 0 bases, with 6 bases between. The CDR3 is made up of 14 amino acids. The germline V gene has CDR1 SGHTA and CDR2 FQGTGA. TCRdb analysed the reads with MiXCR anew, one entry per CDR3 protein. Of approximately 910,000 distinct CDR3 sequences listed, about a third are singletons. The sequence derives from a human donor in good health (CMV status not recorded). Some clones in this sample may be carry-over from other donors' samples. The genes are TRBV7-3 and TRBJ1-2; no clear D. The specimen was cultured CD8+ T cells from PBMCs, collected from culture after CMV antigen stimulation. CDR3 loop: CASSLKAANYGYTF. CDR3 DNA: TGTGCCAGCAGCTTAAAAGCAGCTAACTATGGCTACACCTTC.